This TCR beta chain originates from a study of response to subunit inactivated influenza vaccine. Points from the study as a whole: Authors suggested that a seasonal influenza vaccination recruits few new T cells each time.

V dropped 5 bases and J dropped 5; count of bases not matched to a gene: 7. The germline V gene has CDR1 MNHNS and CDR2 SASEGT. This CDR3 is built from 16 residues. As regards this clonotype: Its target is not known.

TCRdb called the RT-PCR reads again in MiXCR, with one record for every CDR3 protein. In the table there are under 800,000 distinct CDR3 sequences, approximately 15% of which are singletons. Sequenced here: PBMCs from blood, sampled around 14 days before vaccination. V and J are TRBV6-1 and TRBJ2-5; 14 positions match TRBD2. This receptor was obtained from a middle-aged man who received an inactivated influenza vaccine. CDR3 residues: CASSPARLAGGETQYF. The CDR3 nucleotides are TGTGCCAGCAGTCCAGCCCGACTAGCGGGAGGGGAGACCCAGTACTTC.